This T cell receptor (beta chain) originates from a study of blood T cells in healthy people across ages. The use of a sample-barcoded 5' primer and a J-beta primer mix characterized a second PCR of roughly 7 to 11 cycles. TCRdb fed the 5' RACE reads into MiXCR, producing one record per CDR3 protein. The sample holds roughly 2 million distinct CDR3 sequences, about 50% seen once. The germline gives CDR1 DFQATT, CDR2 SNEGSKA (reference sequence). This CDR3 contains 18 residues. The sequencing input was blood. V is TRBV20-1 and J is TRBJ1-5; 7 nucleotides align to TRBD1. The clonotype comes from a woman aged 40-49 years in good health. The CDR3 region is CSAQLARTGPSDRQPQHF. Written as DNA, the CDR3 is TGCAGCGCTCAACTCGCCCGGACAGGTCCCTCGGATCGTCAGCCCCAGCATTTT.